This TCR beta chain was sequenced for a study of blood T cell repertoires in COVID-19. The CDR3 extends over 18 amino acids. The germline CDR1 and CDR2 sequences are SGHVS and FNYEAQ. V shed 1 base and J 5 bases; nucleotides not matched to a gene: 14. The data were produced by immunoSEQ multiplex PCR, yet TCRdb's version contains in-frame clones alone and is incomplete. The sample has some 120,000 clones, 80% to 95% seen once. This sequence was found in a man aged 50-59 years with COVID-19, enrolled during active disease. The material sequenced was peripheral blood. The V and J genes are TRBV7-6 and TRBJ1-2; 9 bases match TRBD1. CDR3 amino acids: CASSLDPGQGLLRYGYTF. Here the CDR3 DNA reads TGTGCCAGCAGCTTAGATCCGGGACAGGGATTATTGAGATATGGCTACACCTTC.